This T cell receptor (beta chain) is drawn from a study of T cells in narcolepsy (dated by TCRdb to about 2018). About the investigation overall: Healthy control donors were enrolled in the study alongside patients who had narcolepsy type 1 or type 2 (NT1, NT2). The study used TCR Vbeta sequencing to track clonotypes in blood and CSF while looking for autoreactive T cells in narcolepsy patients that target self-antigens of hypocretin neurons (hypocretin, TRIB2). The study at large found these results: No sequences matching autoreactive T cell clones were present in some of the blood memory CD4+ repertoires from patients and controls. Numbers of sequenced blood memory CD4+ clonotypes were comparable, with averages of some 42,000 in patients and roughly 33,000 in controls. Autoreactive clonotypes were reported to be detected serially in the blood of the same patients and of different patients, but not in the blood of healthy controls. HCRT-specific and TRIB2-specific autoreactive clonotypes were highlighted in plots that compared CD4+ T cell clonotypes in CSF versus blood from the same patient.

Memory CD4+ T cells were sorted ex vivo from peripheral blood of narcolepsy patients and healthy controls for TCR Vbeta sequencing. The trim is 0 bases for V and 2 bases for J, with a gap of 9 bases between the germline ends. Per the germline V gene, SGHDT is the CDR1 and YYEEEE is the CDR2. Counted from cysteine to phenylalanine, this CDR3 has 15 amino acids. The kept DNA is CDR3 alone, 45 bases in frame from the first base. This clone was recorded a few times. Its antigen is unknown. The sample holds no much larger clone one base away, and base qualities are not on file. Preparation of the library involved the immunoSEQ multiplex PCR assay. Not all clones reach the TCRdb copy of this immuneACCESS table, which keeps in-frame sequences only. Checked studies attribute under half of the gap to unresolved V genes and leave the rest unexplained. For this sample there are roughly 30,000 clones; approximately 79% appear just once. The ten largest clones represent more than 6.5% of the sample.

Recombination linked TRBV5-6 to TRBJ2-1; TRBD1 is a weak D gene call, 5 bases matching. This clonotype originated in a human donor in good health. The sequenced sample was memory (CD45RA-) CD4+ T cells from blood. Taken with the paper, the label for cell subset or site translates to: memory T cells sorted ex vivo from peripheral blood. The nucleotides read TGTGCCAGCAGCTTGGAGGGGATACCCTACAATGAGCAGTTCTTC. Translated, this is CASSLEGIPYNEQFF. Joined to the reference TRBV5-6 and TRBJ2-1 proteins, this CDR3 gives the full variable domain: DAGVTQSPTHLIKTRGQQVTLRCSPKSGHDTVSWYQQALGQGPQFIFQYYEEEERQRGNFPDRFSGHQFPNYSSELNVNALLLGDSALYLCASSLEGIPYNEQFFGPGTRLTVL.